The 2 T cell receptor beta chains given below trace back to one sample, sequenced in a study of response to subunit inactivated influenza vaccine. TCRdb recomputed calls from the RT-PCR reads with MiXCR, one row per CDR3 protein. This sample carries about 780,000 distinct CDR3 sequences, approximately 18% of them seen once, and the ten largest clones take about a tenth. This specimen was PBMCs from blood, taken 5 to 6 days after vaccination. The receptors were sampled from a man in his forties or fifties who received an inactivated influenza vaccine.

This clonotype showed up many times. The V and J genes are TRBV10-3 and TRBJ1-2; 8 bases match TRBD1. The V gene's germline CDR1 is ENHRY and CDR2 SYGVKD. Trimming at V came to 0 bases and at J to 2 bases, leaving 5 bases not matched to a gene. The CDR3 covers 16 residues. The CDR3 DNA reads TGTGCCATCAGTGAGTCGTTTCCAGGGGGCAACTATGGCTACACCTTC. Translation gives CAISESFPGGNYGYTF.

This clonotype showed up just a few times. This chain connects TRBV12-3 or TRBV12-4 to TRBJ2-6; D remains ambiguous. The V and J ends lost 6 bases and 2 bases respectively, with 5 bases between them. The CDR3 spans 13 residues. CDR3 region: CASSSTGANVLTF. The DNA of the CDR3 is TGTGCCAGCAGCTCAACTGGGGCCAACGTCCTGACTTTC.